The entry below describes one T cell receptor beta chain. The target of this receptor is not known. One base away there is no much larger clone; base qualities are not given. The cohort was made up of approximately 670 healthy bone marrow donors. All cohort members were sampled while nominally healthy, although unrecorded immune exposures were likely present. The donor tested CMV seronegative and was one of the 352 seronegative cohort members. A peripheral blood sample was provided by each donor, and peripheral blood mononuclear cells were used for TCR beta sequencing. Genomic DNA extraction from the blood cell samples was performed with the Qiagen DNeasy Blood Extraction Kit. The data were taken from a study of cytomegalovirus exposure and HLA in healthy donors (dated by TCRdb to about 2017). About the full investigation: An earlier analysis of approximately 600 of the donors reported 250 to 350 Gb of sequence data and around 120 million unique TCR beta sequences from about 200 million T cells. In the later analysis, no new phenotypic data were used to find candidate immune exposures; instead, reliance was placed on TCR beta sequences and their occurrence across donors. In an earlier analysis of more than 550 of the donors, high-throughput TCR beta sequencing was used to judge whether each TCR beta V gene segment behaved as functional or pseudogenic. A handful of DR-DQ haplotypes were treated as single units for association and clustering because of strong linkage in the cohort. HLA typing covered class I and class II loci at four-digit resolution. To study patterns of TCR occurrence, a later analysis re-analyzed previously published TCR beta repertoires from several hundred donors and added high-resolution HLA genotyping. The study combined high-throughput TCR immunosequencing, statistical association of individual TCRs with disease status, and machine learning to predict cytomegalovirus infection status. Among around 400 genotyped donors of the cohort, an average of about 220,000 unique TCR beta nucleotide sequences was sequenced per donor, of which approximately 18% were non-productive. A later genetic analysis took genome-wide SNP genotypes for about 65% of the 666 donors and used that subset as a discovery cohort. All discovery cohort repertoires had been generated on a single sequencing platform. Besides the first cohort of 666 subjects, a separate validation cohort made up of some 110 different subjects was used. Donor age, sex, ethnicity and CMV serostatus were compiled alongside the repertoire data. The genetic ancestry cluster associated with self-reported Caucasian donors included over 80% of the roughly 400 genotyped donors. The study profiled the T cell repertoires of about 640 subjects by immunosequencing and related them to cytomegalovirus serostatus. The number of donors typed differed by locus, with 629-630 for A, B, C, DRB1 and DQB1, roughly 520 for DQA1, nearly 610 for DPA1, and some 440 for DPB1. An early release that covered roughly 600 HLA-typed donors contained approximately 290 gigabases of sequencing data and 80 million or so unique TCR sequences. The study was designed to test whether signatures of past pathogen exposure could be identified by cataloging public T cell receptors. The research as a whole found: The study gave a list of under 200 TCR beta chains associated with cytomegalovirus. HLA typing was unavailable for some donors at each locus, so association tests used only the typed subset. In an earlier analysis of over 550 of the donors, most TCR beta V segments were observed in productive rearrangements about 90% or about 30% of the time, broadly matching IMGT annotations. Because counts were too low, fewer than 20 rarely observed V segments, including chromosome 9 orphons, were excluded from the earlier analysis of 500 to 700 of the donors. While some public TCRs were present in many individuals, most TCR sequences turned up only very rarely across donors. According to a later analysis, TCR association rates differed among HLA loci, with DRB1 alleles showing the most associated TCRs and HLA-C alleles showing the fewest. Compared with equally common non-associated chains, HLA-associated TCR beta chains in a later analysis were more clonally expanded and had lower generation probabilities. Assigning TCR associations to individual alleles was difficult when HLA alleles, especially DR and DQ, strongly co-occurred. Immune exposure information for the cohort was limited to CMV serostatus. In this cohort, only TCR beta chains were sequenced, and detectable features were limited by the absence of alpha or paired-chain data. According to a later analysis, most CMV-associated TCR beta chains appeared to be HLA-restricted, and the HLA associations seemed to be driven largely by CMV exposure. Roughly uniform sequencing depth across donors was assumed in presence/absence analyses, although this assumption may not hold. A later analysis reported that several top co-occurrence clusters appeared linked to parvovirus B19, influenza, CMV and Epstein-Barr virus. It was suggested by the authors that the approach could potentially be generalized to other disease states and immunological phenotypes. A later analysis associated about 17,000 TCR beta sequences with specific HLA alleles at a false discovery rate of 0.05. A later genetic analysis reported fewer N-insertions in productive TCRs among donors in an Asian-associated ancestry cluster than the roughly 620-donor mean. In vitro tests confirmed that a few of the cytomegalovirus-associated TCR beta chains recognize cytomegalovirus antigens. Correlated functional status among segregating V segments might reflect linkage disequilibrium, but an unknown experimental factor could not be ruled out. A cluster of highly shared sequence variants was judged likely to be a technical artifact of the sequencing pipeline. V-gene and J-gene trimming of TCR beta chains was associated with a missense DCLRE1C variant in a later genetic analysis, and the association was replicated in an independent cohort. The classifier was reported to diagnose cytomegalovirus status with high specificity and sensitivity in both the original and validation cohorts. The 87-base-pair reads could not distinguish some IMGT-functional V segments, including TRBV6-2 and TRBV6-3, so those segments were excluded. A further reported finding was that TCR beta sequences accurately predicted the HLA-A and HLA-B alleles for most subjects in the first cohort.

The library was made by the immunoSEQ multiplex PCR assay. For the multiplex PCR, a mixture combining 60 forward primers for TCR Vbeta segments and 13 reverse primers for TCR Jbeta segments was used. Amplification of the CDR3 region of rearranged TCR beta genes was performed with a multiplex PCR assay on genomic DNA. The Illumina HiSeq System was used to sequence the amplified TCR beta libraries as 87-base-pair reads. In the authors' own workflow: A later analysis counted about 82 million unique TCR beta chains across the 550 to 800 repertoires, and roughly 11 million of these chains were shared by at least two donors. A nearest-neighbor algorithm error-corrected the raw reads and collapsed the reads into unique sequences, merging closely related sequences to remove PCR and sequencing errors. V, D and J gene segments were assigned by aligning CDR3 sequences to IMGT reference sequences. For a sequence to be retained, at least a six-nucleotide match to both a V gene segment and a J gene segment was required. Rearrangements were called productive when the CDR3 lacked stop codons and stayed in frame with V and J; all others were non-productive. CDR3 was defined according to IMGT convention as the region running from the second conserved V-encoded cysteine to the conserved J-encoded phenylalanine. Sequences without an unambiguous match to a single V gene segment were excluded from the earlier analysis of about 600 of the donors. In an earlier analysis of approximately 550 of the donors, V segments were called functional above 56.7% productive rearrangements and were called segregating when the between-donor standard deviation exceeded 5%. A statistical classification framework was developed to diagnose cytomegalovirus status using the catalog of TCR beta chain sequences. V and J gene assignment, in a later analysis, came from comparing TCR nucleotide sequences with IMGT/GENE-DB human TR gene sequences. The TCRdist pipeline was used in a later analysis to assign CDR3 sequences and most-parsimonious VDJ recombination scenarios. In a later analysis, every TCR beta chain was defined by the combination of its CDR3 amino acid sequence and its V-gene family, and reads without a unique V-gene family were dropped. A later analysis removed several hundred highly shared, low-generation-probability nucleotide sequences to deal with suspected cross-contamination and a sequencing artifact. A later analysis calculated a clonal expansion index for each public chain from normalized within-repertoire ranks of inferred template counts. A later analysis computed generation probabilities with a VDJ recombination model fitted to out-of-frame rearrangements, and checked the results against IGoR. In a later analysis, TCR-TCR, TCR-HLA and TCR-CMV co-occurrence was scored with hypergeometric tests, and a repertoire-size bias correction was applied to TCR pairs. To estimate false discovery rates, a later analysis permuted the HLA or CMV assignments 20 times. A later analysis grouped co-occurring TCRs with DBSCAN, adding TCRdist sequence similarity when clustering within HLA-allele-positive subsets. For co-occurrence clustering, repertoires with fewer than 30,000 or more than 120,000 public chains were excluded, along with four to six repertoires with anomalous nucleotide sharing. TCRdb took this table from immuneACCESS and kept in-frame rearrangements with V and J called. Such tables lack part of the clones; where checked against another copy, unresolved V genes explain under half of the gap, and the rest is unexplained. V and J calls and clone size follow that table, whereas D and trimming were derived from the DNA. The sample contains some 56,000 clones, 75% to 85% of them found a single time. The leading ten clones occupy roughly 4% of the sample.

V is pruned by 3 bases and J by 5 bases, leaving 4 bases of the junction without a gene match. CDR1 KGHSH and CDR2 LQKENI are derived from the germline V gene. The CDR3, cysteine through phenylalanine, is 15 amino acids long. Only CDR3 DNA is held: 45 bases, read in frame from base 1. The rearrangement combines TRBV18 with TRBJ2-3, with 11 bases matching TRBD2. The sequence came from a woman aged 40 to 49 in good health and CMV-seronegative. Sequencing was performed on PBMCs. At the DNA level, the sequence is TGTGCCAGCTCACCGACTAGCGGGACAGGAGATACGCAGTATTTT. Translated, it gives CASSPTSGTGDTQYF.